Each of the 21 T cell receptor beta chains below was sequenced from the same sample in a study of CD8+ T cells in alopecia areata. As to treatment: oral pan-JAK inhibitor, 5-10 mg twice daily. The authors extracted RNA and reverse transcribed it into cDNA as the sequencing template. Clones were sequenced by immunoSEQ multiplex PCR, and TCRdb holds only the in-frame ones, with some missing. Among around 300,000 clones listed, 45% to 70% were seen once. The sequencing used CD4+ T cells sorted from blood, collected around week 54, from a patient treated with tofacitinib. These TCRs come from a human donor with alopecia areata.

In this sample, this clone turned up a few times. The chain carries TRBV27 and TRBJ1-3; D perhaps matches TRBD1 (5 bases). CDR3 length: 13 amino acids. Trimming removed 8 bases at V and 8 bases at J, with 16 bases between. Germline V lookup: CDR1 MNHEY, CDR2 SMNVEV (reference sequence). The CDR3 DNA sequence: TGTGCCAGCTCCCCGCCAGGGTTGGACACCATATATTTT. Encoded protein: CASSPPGLDTIYF.

This chain links TRBV11-2 with TRBJ2-3; no definite D call. Germline-derived CDR1 and CDR2 are SGHAT and FQNNGV. V was pared by 2 bases and J by 5 bases, with 5 bases between. The CDR3 covers 12 residues. This chain's CDR3 is CASSLRRDTQYF. CDR3 in DNA: TGTGCCAGCAGCTTACGCAGAGATACGCAGTATTTT.

This clone has a handful of counts. The rearrangement uses TRBV19 and TRBJ1-2, with D perhaps matching TRBD1 (5 bases). The germline V gene has CDR1 LNHDA and CDR2 SQIVND (reference sequence). Trimming removed 10 bases at V and 6 bases at J, with 12 bases between. This CDR3 has 11 residues. DNA for the CDR3: TGTGCCACCTCGGGGGTTAATGGCTACACCTTC. It encodes CATSGVNGYTF. Based on the CDR3 plus reference TRBV19 and TRBJ1-2, the full variable domain is DGGITQSPKYLFRKEGQNVTLSCEQNLNHDAMYWYRQDPGQGLRLIYYSQIVNDFQKGDIAEGYSVSREKKESFPLTVTSAQKNPTAFYLCATSGVNGYTFGSGTRLTVV.

The chain joins TRBV2 to TRBJ2-1, with 10 bases lining up with TRBD2. Germline CDR1 SNHLY, CDR2 FYNNEI. The CDR3 loop spans 15 amino acids. Germline trimming cut 6 bases from V and 4 bases from J; bases unmatched to any gene: 6. The CDR3 loop reads CASRTLAGVYNEQFF. In DNA, the CDR3 is TGTGCCAGCAGGACCCTAGCGGGGGTATACAATGAGCAGTTCTTC.

This chain links TRBV29-1 with TRBJ1-1; the D gene is possibly TRBD1 (6 bases). Germline loops: CDR1 SQVTM, CDR2 ANQGSEA. The CDR3 sequence is 14 residues long. Trimming removed 6 bases at V and 6 bases at J, with 20 bases between. The CDR3 DNA follows: TGCAGCGTAGATAGAGTAGGGAAGGGGGCTGAAGCTTTCTTT. Protein product: CSVDRVGKGAEAFF.

This rearrangement joins TRBV4-1 to TRBJ2-1; possibly TRBD1 for D (5 bases). V gave up 1 base and J gave up 6 bases, with 13 bases separating them. This CDR3 spans 15 amino acids. Germline values: CDR1 MGHRA, CDR2 YSYEKL. CDR3 coding DNA: TGCGCCAGCAGCCAAGTTGGGGCAACAAGCAATGAGCAGTTCTTC. Protein product: CASSQVGATSNEQFF.

This rearrangement joins TRBV29-1 to TRBJ2-1; D is ambiguous. This CDR3 has 12 residues. The V and J ends lost 3 bases and 8 bases respectively, with 11 bases between them. Germline V gene lookup returns CDR1 SQVTM and CDR2 ANQGSEA. The CDR3 reads CSVEPGPDEQFF. The CDR3 bases are TGCAGCGTTGAGCCTGGGCCAGATGAGCAGTTCTTC.

A word on this clone: The sample holds other DNA sequences that translate to the same CDR3. The CDR3 DNA reads TGTGCCAGCAGTTATGGGGGACAAGAGACCCAGTACTTC. Encoded protein: CASSYGGQETQYF. The chain carries TRBV6-6 and TRBJ2-5, with D perhaps TRBD1 or TRBD2 (5 bases each). Germline V gene lookup returns CDR1 MNHNY and CDR2 SVGAGI (reference sequence). Trimming removed 3 bases at V and 2 bases at J, with 7 bases between. The CDR3 totals 13 residues.

This clone was detected only once. This sequence joins TRBV7-2 and TRBJ1-5, with D possibly TRBD1 on 6 matching bases. Trimming took off 3 bases at V and 2 bases at J, with 11 bases between the two ends. Germline CDR1 and CDR2: SGHTA and FQGNSA. The CDR3 spans 15 residues. The CDR3 nucleotides are TGTGCCAGCAGCTTTACAGGGAATGGCAATCAGCCCCAGCATTTT. It codes for CASSFTGNGNQPQHF.

This chain uses TRBV10-3 with TRBJ1-1; D not certain. The CDR3 is made up of 14 amino acids. Germline CDR1 reads ENHRY; CDR2 reads SYGVKD. With 2 bases removed from V and 1 base from J, the gap between germline ends came to 8 bases. The CDR3 bases are TGTGCCATCAGTGAGCGGGAAGGGAACACTGAAGCTTTCTTT. It codes for CAISEREGNTEAFF.

This clone came up a few times. This rearrangement joins TRBV25-1 to TRBJ2-1, with 7 positions matching TRBD1. With 6 bases clipped from V and 2 bases from J, the junction kept 4 bases outside the gene matches. CDR1 is MGHDK and CDR2 is SYGVNS in the germline V gene. The CDR3 length is 14 residues. CDR3 in amino acids: CASRMTGPYNEQFF. The CDR3 coding sequence is TGTGCCAGCAGGATGACAGGGCCCTACAATGAGCAGTTCTTC.

This CDR3 is CSARDSLYEQYF. The CDR3 DNA is TGCAGCGCTAGGGACAGTCTCTACGAGCAGTACTTC. This rearrangement joins TRBV29-1 to TRBJ2-7; TRBD1 agrees at 7 bases. The CDR3 contains 12 residues. Trimming took 7 bases from V and 3 from J; bases not matched to a gene: 6. Germline V lookup: CDR1 SQVTM, CDR2 ANQGSEA.

V gene TRBV9 combines with J gene TRBJ2-3; 11 bases are a match to TRBD2. CDR1 is SGDLS and CDR2 is YYNGEE in the germline V gene. The CDR3 is 15 amino acids. V trimming: 3 bases; J trimming: 3 bases; junction bases outside the gene matches: 3. CDR3 bases: TGTGCCAGCAGCGCTGGGACTAGCGGAACAGATACGCAGTATTTT. Amino acid sequence: CASSAGTSGTDTQYF.

The chain has TRBV29-1 and TRBJ2-7; 9 bases agree with TRBD1. This CDR3 is 13 amino acids long. With 1 base clipped from V and 4 bases from J, the junction kept 2 bases outside the gene matches. CDR1 and CDR2 (germline): SQVTM, ANQGSEA. The CDR3 DNA is TGCAGCGTTGAAGGGACAGGGGAATACGAGCAGTACTTC. This codes for CSVEGTGEYEQYF.

The rearrangement uses TRBV20-1 and TRBJ1-1; TRBD1 is a possible D gene (5 bases). The ends were cut back, 3 bases at V and 9 bases at J, with 11 bases in the middle. The CDR3 runs 11 residues. CDR1 and CDR2 (germline): DFQATT, SNEGSKA (reference sequence). The CDR3: CSASIRGQAFF. The CDR3 region has the DNA TGCAGTGCTAGTATCCGGGGACAAGCTTTCTTT.

The chain employs TRBV6-6 and TRBJ1-1, with D hard to call. The V and J ends lost 2 bases and 1 base respectively, with 8 bases between them. The CDR3 is 14 amino acids. From germline, CDR1 is MNHNY and CDR2 SVGAGI (reference sequence). CDR3 sequence reads: CASSYRGGNTEAFF. The CDR3 DNA is TGTGCCAGCAGTTACCGGGGAGGGAACACTGAAGCTTTCTTT.

A remark on this clone: The missing conserved phenylalanine or tryptophan at the end of this CDR3 makes a read error likely. The V gene is TRBV6-6, the J gene TRBJ2-6; D perhaps matches TRBD2 (5 bases). Per germline, CDR1 MNHNY and CDR2 SVGAGI (reference sequence). V lost 6 bases and J 0 bases, leaving 12 bases between the germline ends. The CDR3 is 16 amino acids. The CDR3 DNA reads as TGTGCCAGCAGCCCGACGGGAAGCTCTGGGGCCAACGTCCTGACTTCC. Amino acid sequence: CASSPTGSSGANVLTS.

CDR3 coding DNA: TGTGCCAGCAGTCCGGACAGGGGCTTCGGCATTCAGTACTTC. Translated, it gives CASSPDRGFGIQYF. This sequence joins TRBV2 and TRBJ2-4, with 9 positions matching TRBD1. Trimming cost V 5 bases and J 9 bases; bases outside gene matches: 8. The germline V gene encodes CDR1 SNHLY and CDR2 FYNNEI. CDR3 length equals 14 residues.

The chain has TRBV4-1 and TRBJ2-1; 15 bases agree with TRBD2. The CDR3 is 21 amino acids. Germline-derived CDR1 and CDR2 are MGHRA and YSYEKL. V lost 4 bases, J lost 3 bases, and 16 bases stayed unmatched. CDR3 nucleotides: TGCGCCAGCAGCCCCTGGCCTGAAGGACTAGCGGGGGGGCAGATCTACAATGAGCAGTTCTTC. Its translation: CASSPWPEGLAGGQIYNEQFF.

The CDR3 is CASSHGRAGYGYTF. The CDR3 coding sequence is TGTGCCAGCAGCCACGGGAGGGCTGGCTATGGCTACACCTTC. The rearrangement uses TRBV7-2 and TRBJ1-2; D is uncertain. Looked up from germline, CDR1 is SGHTA and CDR2 is FQGNSA. The CDR3 runs to 14 residues. The germline V and J ends were trimmed by 5 bases and 4 bases, with 14 bases remaining between them.

In the case of this clone: Different DNA sequences within this sample yield the same CDR3. J is TRBJ2-3 and V is TRBV15, with D hard to call. Germline V gene lookup returns CDR1 LNHNV and CDR2 YYDKDF (reference sequence). The germline V and J ends were trimmed by 3 bases and 3 bases, with 4 bases remaining between them. The CDR3 is made up of 12 amino acids. CDR3: CATSRPTDTQYF. The DNA for the CDR3 is TGTGCCACCAGCAGGCCGACAGATACGCAGTATTTT.